This TCR beta chain was recovered during a study of blood T cell repertoires in COVID-19. TCRdb's copy holds only in-frame clones and misses some; the assay was immunoSEQ multiplex PCR. The sample holds about 410,000 clones, about 90% seen once. The CDR3 contains 14 residues. The J segment lost 3 bases and the V segment lost 6 bases, leaving 7 bases of the junction unmatched. Germline V lookup: CDR1 ENHRY, CDR2 SYGVKD. This sequence originates from a woman aged 25 to 39 who had recovered from COVID-19. The specimen sequenced was PBMCs or T cells enriched from blood (not recorded which). V and J are TRBV10-3 and TRBJ2-7; TRBD1 matches 8 bases. The CDR3 DNA is TGTGCCATCAGATCGGACAGGGAACTCTACGAGCAGTACTTC. Its protein product is CAIRSDRELYEQYF.